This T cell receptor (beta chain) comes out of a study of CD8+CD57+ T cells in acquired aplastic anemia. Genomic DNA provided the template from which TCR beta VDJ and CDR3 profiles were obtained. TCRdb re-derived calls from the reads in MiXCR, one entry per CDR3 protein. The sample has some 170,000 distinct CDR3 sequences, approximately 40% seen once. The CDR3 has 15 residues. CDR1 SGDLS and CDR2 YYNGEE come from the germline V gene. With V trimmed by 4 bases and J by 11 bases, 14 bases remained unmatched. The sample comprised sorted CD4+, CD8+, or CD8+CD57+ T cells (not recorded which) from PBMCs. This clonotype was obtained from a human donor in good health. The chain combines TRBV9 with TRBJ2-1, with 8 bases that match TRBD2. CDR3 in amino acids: CASSKAGVFMGKQFF. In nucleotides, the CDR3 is TGTGCCAGCAGCAAAGCGGGAGTATTTATGGGTAAGCAGTTCTTC. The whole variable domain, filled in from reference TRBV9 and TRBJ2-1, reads DSGVTQTPKHLITATGQRVTLRCSPRSGDLSVYWYQQSLDQGLQFLIQYYNGEERAKGNILERFSAQQFPDLHSELNLSSLELGDSALYFCASSKAGVFMGKQFFGPGTRLTVL.